This TCR beta chain was recorded in a study of blood T cell repertoires in COVID-19. Across the whole study: In each case, the material was cDNA or gDNA derived from T cells, B-cell-depleted T cells, or PBMCs.

Assay: immunoSEQ multiplex PCR; the TCRdb copy retains only in-frame clones and omits some. The data hold tens of thousands of clones, with about 88% observed a single time. The sequencing input was peripheral blood. This receptor was identified in a man in his forties or fifties with acute or convalescent COVID-19.

The CDR3 spells CASSPGWRANTGELFF. The DNA of the CDR3 is TGTGCCAGCAGCCCAGGGTGGAGAGCGAACACCGGGGAGCTGTTTTTT. V gene TRBV3-1 (or the pseudogene TRBV3-2) combines with J gene TRBJ2-2; D is perhaps TRBD1 (5 bases). The germline V and J ends were trimmed by 4 bases and 0 bases, with 12 bases remaining between them. CDR3 length: 16 residues. In germline, CDR1 is LGHDT, CDR2 YNNKEL (reference sequence).